This T cell receptor (beta chain) was identified in a study of immune evolution from preneoplasia to lung adenocarcinoma. Study-wide findings and caveats: Later-stage lesions seemingly showed higher T cell density and diversity than normal lung. Normal lung had the highest top T cell clone frequencies.

On this clone: Antigen unknown.

Clones were sequenced by immunoSEQ multiplex PCR, and TCRdb holds only the in-frame ones, with some missing. The sample carries several thousand clones, about 82% recorded once. The CDR3 covers 16 residues. Per the germline V gene, CDR1 is MNHNS and CDR2 is SASEGT. V dropped 2 bases and J dropped 5 bases, with 16 bases sitting between them. Patient tissue came from resections in Japan or China, 2014–2017. Two lung cancer pathologists independently confirmed each histologic diagnosis. V is TRBV6-1 and J is TRBJ2-1; the D is unclear. The clonotype comes from a person aged 50-69 years with lung adenocarcinoma. Sequencing input: FFPE normal lung tissue adjacent to the tumor. The DNA for the CDR3 is TGTGCCAGCAGTGAAACGGCGGCCGGTCTAAACAATGAGCAGTTCTTC. The encoded protein is CASSETAAGLNNEQFF.